This T cell receptor beta chain appears in the sequencing data of a study of cytomegalovirus exposure and HLA in healthy donors. Overall study results and limits: Later on, a genetic analysis was performed. It linked a missense variant in DCLRE1C with V- and J-gene trimming of TCR beta. Reportedly, TCR beta sequences accurately predicted HLA-A and HLA-B alleles in most subjects. Apart from CMV serostatus, no immune exposure information was available. Cytomegalovirus-associated TCR beta chains were listed, numbering approximately 150.

Use of 60 Vbeta and 13 Jbeta primers characterized the PCR. The protocol was immunoSEQ multiplex PCR, while the TCRdb copy is restricted to in-frame clones and leaves out a portion. Found here are 90,000 to 130,000 clones; the top ten clones hold 3.5% to 4.5%. CDR1 and CDR2 from the germline V gene are MNHEY and SVGAGI. The CDR3 covers 15 residues. V was clipped by 6 bases and J by 0 bases, with 11 bases between them. Note on this clone: Its antigen is unknown.

This rearrangement joins TRBV6-5 to TRBJ2-2; D gene unclear. The sequenced sample consisted of PBMCs. The receptor comes from a man aged 25 to 45 in good health and CMV-seronegative. In DNA, the CDR3 is TGTGCCAGCAGCCTCCGGTTCTCGAACACCGGGGAGCTGTTTTTT. Encoded protein: CASSLRFSNTGELFF.